What follows are 18 T cell receptor beta chains derived from one specimen sequenced in a study of neurological immune-mediated disorders. TCRdb independently ran MiXCR on the 5' RACE reads; one entry per CDR3 protein. The sample carries some 70,000 distinct CDR3 sequences, roughly 4.8% recorded once. Material: PBMCs. Receptors were obtained from a man in his thirties or forties with multiple sclerosis.

This clonotype was counted ten times or more. This chain links TRBV19 with TRBJ1-5; D not resolved. The germline V and J ends were trimmed by 1 base and 0 bases, with 13 bases remaining between them. CDR3 length: 17 residues. Germline CDR1 and CDR2: LNHDA and SQIVND (reference sequence). The CDR3: CASSIVSGRNSNQPQHF. The CDR3 bases are TGTGCCAGTAGTATAGTTTCCGGACGGAATAGCAATCAGCCCCAGCATTTT.

In this sample, this clonotype turned up many times. V usage is TRBV27 and J usage is TRBJ2-7; perhaps TRBD1 as D (5 bases). V was trimmed by 7 bases and J by 2 bases, leaving 15 bases between them. The V gene's germline CDR1 is MNHEY and CDR2 SMNVEV (reference sequence). The CDR3 length is 14 residues. The CDR3 bases are TGTGCCAGCATGAAAAAGGGGATAACCTACGAGCAGTACTTC. It yields the protein CASMKKGITYEQYF.

This clonotype was detected many times. This chain's CDR3 is CASRTRSNEKLFF. In DNA form, the CDR3 reads TGTGCCAGCAGGACGAGGTCTAATGAAAAACTGTTTTTT. V is TRBV12-3 or TRBV12-4 and J is TRBJ1-4; D unclear. This CDR3 region has 13 residues. V was pared by 6 bases and J by 3 bases, with 8 bases between.

This clonotype showed up many times. The V call is TRBV6-5, the J call TRBJ2-5; D uncertain. The ends were cut back, 2 bases at V and 3 bases at J, with 1 base in the middle. CDR3 length equals 11 residues. The germline CDR1 and CDR2 sequences are MNHEY and SVGAGI. CDR3 amino acids: CASSYEETQYF. Here the CDR3 DNA reads TGTGCCAGCAGTTACGAAGAGACCCAGTACTTC.

This clonotype was recorded many times. The chain is built from TRBV12-3 or TRBV12-4 and TRBJ1-2, with unresolved D. V lost 7 bases and J lost 5, with 14 bases in between. This CDR3 region has 13 residues. CDR3 nucleotides: TGTGCCAGCAATTCGCGGGAGAGATATGGCTACACCTTC. It encodes CASNSRERYGYTF.

Regarding this clonotype: Given a much more abundant clone one base away, this may be a read error. The rearrangement links TRBV12-3 or TRBV12-4 to TRBJ2-1; TRBD1 or TRBD2 may be the D gene (6 bases each). The CDR3 has 15 residues. CDR3 residues: CASSRGLMSYNVQFF. In DNA form, the CDR3 reads TGTGCCAGCTCCCGGGGGCTAATGTCCTACAATGTGCAGTTCTTC.

Ten or more counts support this clonotype. The chain uses TRBV5-1 and TRBJ2-1, with a possible D match to TRBD2 (5 bases). Trimming left V 3 bases short and J 4 bases short, with 8 bases between. Germline values: CDR1 SGHRS, CDR2 YFSETQ. The length of the CDR3 is 13 residues. The CDR3 DNA follows: TGCGCCAGCAGCTCCGGGAATTACAATGAGCAGTTCTTC. It codes for CASSSGNYNEQFF.

In its sample, this clonotype was seen a few times. A clone one base away is much larger, so this may be a read error. This chain connects TRBV6-5 to TRBJ2-1; a possible D gene is TRBD2 (5 bases). Looked up from germline, CDR1 is MNHEY and CDR2 is SVGAGI. V was pared by 7 bases and J by 5 bases, with 12 bases between. The CDR3 sequence is 13 residues long. CDR3 in DNA: TGTGCCAGCATCGGCACGGAGGACAATGAGCAGTTCTTC. Protein sequence: CASIGTEDNEQFF.

This clonotype was seen many times. The chain uses TRBV29-1 and TRBJ2-7, with D possibly called TRBD1 or TRBD2 (5 bases each). CDR1 and CDR2 from the germline V gene are SQVTM and ANQGSEA. Trimming pared 5 bases from V and 2 bases from J, leaving 13 bases between. This CDR3 contains 13 residues. CDR3 sequence (DNA): TGCAGCGTTTTCTTCAGGGAGACCTACGAGCAGTACGTC. Translation gives CSVFFRETYEQYV.

This clonotype was observed a few times. This sequence joins TRBV10-3 and TRBJ1-2; 7 bases map to TRBD1. V lost 4 bases, J lost 3 bases, and 11 bases stayed unmatched. The CDR3 is 16 residues long. Germline V CDR1 and CDR2: ENHRY, SYGVKD. The CDR3 DNA follows: TGTGCCATCAGTGCGGGCGCAGGGGGTGGGGACTATGGCTACACCTTC. Translation: CAISAGAGGGDYGYTF.

The CDR3 here is CASSSQPGGQGTGYTF. The DNA for the CDR3 is TGTGCCAGCAGTTCACAACCTGGGGGACAGGGGACAGGCTACACCTTC. The chain joins TRBV12-3 or TRBV12-4 to TRBJ1-2; 10 nucleotides align to TRBD1. J gave up 8 bases and V 4 bases, and 13 bases lay outside the gene matches. This CDR3 spans 16 amino acids.

This clonotype was observed many times. V is TRBV11-1 and J is TRBJ2-5; D is possibly TRBD2 (5 bases). Germline loops: CDR1 SGHAT, CDR2 FQDESV (reference sequence). Trimming shortened V by 6 bases and J by 7 bases, and 15 bases separated the two germline ends. The CDR3 consists of 13 residues. The CDR3 DNA sequence: TGTGCCAGCAGTTCCGGACTCCTAGGGACCCAGTACTTC. Encoded protein: CASSSGLLGTQYF.

This clonotype was counted ten times or more. The chain couples TRBV5-1 to TRBJ2-2; a possible D gene is TRBD1 (7 bases). With 2 bases removed from V and 5 bases from J, the gap between germline ends came to 16 bases. The length of the CDR3 is 16 residues. The germline V gene encodes CDR1 SGHRS and CDR2 YFSETQ. CDR3 nucleotides: TGCGCCAGCAGCTTCCAATCAGGGGGGCGGACCGGGGAGCTGTTTTTT. The encoded protein is CASSFQSGGRTGELFF.

This clonotype showed up many times. V and J are TRBV12-3 or TRBV12-4 and TRBJ2-3, with D uncertain. The ends were cut back, 2 bases at V and 5 bases at J, with 8 bases in the middle. The CDR3 spans 13 residues. The CDR3 sequence is CASSLLQLDTQYF. CDR3 bases: TGTGCCAGCAGTTTATTACAGTTAGATACGCAGTATTTT.

The chain uses TRBV29-1 and TRBJ2-1; TRBD2 agrees at 14 bases. Per germline, CDR1 SQVTM and CDR2 ANQGSEA. The CDR3 is 15 amino acids. V gave up 6 bases and J gave up 10 bases; unmatched junction bases: 11. CDR3 sequence reads: CSVGSRLAGGREQFF. The CDR3 nucleotides are TGCAGCGTCGGGTCCCGACTAGCGGGGGGGCGGGAGCAGTTCTTC.

This clonotype was detected ten times or more. This chain links TRBV5-1 with TRBJ1-1; D gene ambiguous. This CDR3 region has 16 residues. Germline CDR1 SGHRS, CDR2 YFSETQ. The V end was cut by 0 bases, the J end by 0 bases, with 12 bases between. Here the CDR3 reads CASSLGWVAMNTEAFF. The CDR3 DNA reads TGCGCCAGCAGCTTGGGGTGGGTAGCCATGAACACTGAAGCTTTCTTT.

The gene calls are TRBV4-1 and TRBJ1-1; the match to TRBD1 covers 7 bases. Germline loops: CDR1 MGHRA, CDR2 YSYEKL. This CDR3 comprises 15 residues. The trim removed 2 bases at V and 4 bases at J, leaving 7 bases unmatched. CDR3 amino acids: CASSQYQGVPTEAFF. CDR3 in DNA: TGCGCCAGCAGCCAATATCAGGGGGTGCCCACTGAAGCTTTCTTT.

There are a few counts of this clonotype. The chain links TRBV6-5 to TRBJ2-6, with D hard to call. The CDR3 spans 16 residues. CDR1 and CDR2 (germline): MNHEY, SVGAGI. V lost 0 bases and J lost 4, with 10 bases in between. CDR3 residues: CASSYSASTGANVLTF. The CDR3 region has the DNA TGTGCCAGCAGTTACTCTGCCTCCACGGGGGCCAACGTCCTGACTTTC.